One sample yielded the 31 T cell receptor beta chains listed below, sequenced in a study of blood T cell repertoires in COVID-19. The method was immunoSEQ multiplex PCR; TCRdb's version includes in-frame clones alone and lacks a portion of them. The data hold fewer than 15,000 clones, with approximately 73% observed a single time. The sample consisted of peripheral blood. These receptors all come from a human donor in a cohort sampled during active COVID-19.

The V call is TRBV30, the J call TRBJ2-7, with 10 bases lining up with TRBD2. The CDR3 covers 14 residues. Germline assignment: CDR1 GTSNPN and CDR2 SVGIG (reference sequence). J was trimmed by 6 bases and V by 2 bases; bases with no gene match: 7. The CDR3, as DNA: TGTGCCTGGAGTTTGGCTAGCGGGAGTCCCGAGCAGTACTTC. This encodes CAWSLASGSPEQYF.

V and J are TRBV3-1 (or the pseudogene TRBV3-2) and TRBJ2-7; D is unclear. Germline V gene lookup returns CDR1 LGHDT and CDR2 YNNKEL (reference sequence). CDR3 length: 12 residues. V lost 3 bases and J 3 bases, leaving 6 bases between the germline ends. DNA of the CDR3: TGTGCCAGCAGCCAGTTCGGCTACGAGCAGTACTTC. Translation: CASSQFGYEQYF.

The chain combines TRBV4-2 with TRBJ2-1; weak D call: TRBD2 (5 bases). The V gene lost 0 bases and the J gene lost 9 bases, with 15 bases spanning the gap. The CDR3 runs to 15 residues. Per germline, CDR1 LGHNA and CDR2 YNFKEQ. CDR3: CASSQDSLAWGEQFF. DNA for the CDR3: TGTGCCAGCAGCCAAGATTCCCTAGCTTGGGGTGAGCAGTTCTTC.

This clone has only one observation. The chain has TRBV2 and TRBJ1-5; D perhaps matches TRBD1 (5 bases). The germline V gene has CDR1 SNHLY and CDR2 FYNNEI. With 4 bases removed from V and 4 bases from J, the gap between germline ends came to 17 bases. CDR3 length: 16 residues. The CDR3 reads CASSVDPRGKNQPQHF. The CDR3 DNA reads TGTGCCAGCAGTGTGGACCCTAGGGGAAAAAATCAGCCCCAGCATTTT.

The chain uses TRBV7-8 and TRBJ2-7; 9 bases map to TRBD2. The CDR3 loop spans 15 amino acids. The germline CDR1 and CDR2 sequences are SGHVS and FQNEAQ. V was pared by 5 bases and J by 4 bases, with 9 bases of the junction left unmatched. The CDR3 DNA is TGTGCCAGCAGCCCAAGAGGGACTAGCTTTTACGAGCAGTACTTC. The encoded protein is CASSPRGTSFYEQYF.

The chain carries TRBV30 and TRBJ1-2; D might be TRBD1 (5 bases). The germline V and J ends were trimmed by 3 bases and 5 bases, with 16 bases remaining between them. CDR1 GTSNPN and CDR2 SVGIG come from the germline V gene (reference sequence). This CDR3 is built from 14 residues. CDR3: CAWRRDLGGYGYTF. Written as DNA, the CDR3 is TGTGCCTGGAGAAGGGATCTGGGGGGTTATGGCTACACCTTC.

The genes are TRBV7-9 and TRBJ2-5, with D possibly TRBD2 on 6 matching bases. Germline V gives CDR1 SEHNR, CDR2 FQNEAQ (reference sequence). V was shortened by 0 bases and J by 2 bases, with 7 bases between the two germline ends. There are 14 residues in the CDR3. CDR3 bases: TGTGCCAGCAGCTTAGCGGAGGGGCAAGAGACCCAGTACTTC. It translates to CASSLAEGQETQYF.

The CDR3 coding sequence is TGTGCCAGCAGTTACGGACAGTACACCGGGGAGCTGTTTTTT. Translated, it gives CASSYGQYTGELFF. The chain employs TRBV6-6 and TRBJ2-2, with a tentative D call TRBD1 (6 bases). The V gene lost 2 bases and the J gene lost 3 bases, with 7 bases spanning the gap. Germline V gene sequence: CDR1 MNHNY, CDR2 SVGAGI (reference sequence). The CDR3 runs to 14 residues.

This CDR3 reads CASSDTSLFGQPGNEQFF. In DNA, the CDR3 is TGTGCCAGCAGTGACACCAGCCTCTTCGGACAGCCTGGCAATGAGCAGTTCTTC. The chain employs TRBV6-4 and TRBJ2-1; perhaps TRBD1 as D (6 bases). This CDR3 is built from 18 residues. CDR1 MRHNA and CDR2 SNTAGT come from the germline V gene. Trimming removed 2 bases at V and 6 bases at J, with 23 bases between.

The chain joins TRBV5-1 to TRBJ2-3, with 8 bases that match TRBD2. The CDR3 runs 16 residues. Unmatched junction bases numbered 8, after V lost 4 bases and J lost 1 base. Germline V lookup: CDR1 SGHRS, CDR2 YFSETQ. In DNA, the CDR3 is TGCGCCAGCAGCACAAGCGGGGGCACCGGCACAGATACGCAGTATTTT. Translating it yields CASSTSGGTGTDTQYF.

V usage is TRBV5-1 and J usage is TRBJ2-5; 8 positions agree with TRBD1. CDR3 length equals 14 residues. The germline CDR1 and CDR2 sequences are SGHRS and YFSETQ. V lost 7 bases, J lost 0 bases, and 5 bases stayed unmatched. In nucleotides, the CDR3 is TGCGCCAGCGCCACAGGGGGGTACCAAGAGACCCAGTACTTC. This translates into CASATGGYQETQYF.

The chain has TRBV27 and TRBJ2-6; 7 bases line up with TRBD1. V dropped 10 bases and J dropped 0; count of bases not matched to a gene: 0. CDR1 and CDR2 (germline): MNHEY, SMNVEV (reference sequence). This CDR3 is 13 amino acids long. CDR3 region: CATGGSGANVLTF. The CDR3 bases are TGTGCCACAGGGGGCTCTGGGGCCAACGTCCTGACTTTC.

By proportion, this clone is medium-sized. The J gene is TRBJ2-7, the V gene TRBV5-1; 10 nucleotides align to TRBD2. Germline V gives CDR1 SGHRS, CDR2 YFSETQ. After removal of 0 bases from V and 2 bases from J, the junction contained 2 bases not matched to a gene. The CDR3 totals 15 residues. For the CDR3, the DNA is TGCGCCAGCAGCTTGGAAAGCGGGAGGGCCTACGAGCAGTACTTC. Translated, it gives CASSLESGRAYEQYF.

This clone was seen just once. The rearrangement uses TRBV5-1 and TRBJ1-2; 10 bases line up with TRBD1. J was trimmed by 4 bases and V by 4 bases; bases with no gene match: 7. Germline CDR1 SGHRS, CDR2 YFSETQ. CDR3 size: 15 residues. CDR3 DNA: TGCGCCAGCAGCACCCGACAGGGGGCCAGCTATGGCTACACCTTC. Protein product: CASSTRQGASYGYTF.

The chain is built from TRBV2 and TRBJ2-7; 7 positions agree with TRBD2. Germline CDR1 and CDR2: SNHLY and FYNNEI. CDR3 size: 13 residues. The V and J ends lost 6 bases and 5 bases, in that order; junction bases with no gene match: 7. The CDR3 here is CASSGTRGDEQYF. CDR3 nucleotides: TGTGCCAGCAGCGGGACCCGGGGGGACGAGCAGTACTTC.

This chain links TRBV9 with TRBJ2-3; the D gene is possibly TRBD1 (5 bases). V shed 4 bases and J shed 2 bases, with 8 bases lying between them. The CDR3 runs 13 residues. Germline loops: CDR1 SGDLS, CDR2 YYNGEE. The DNA for the CDR3 is TGTGCCAGCAGCATGGACAACACAGATACGCAGTATTTT. The encoded protein is CASSMDNTDTQYF.

The chain has TRBV24-1 and TRBJ2-7, with 11 positions matching TRBD1. This CDR3 is 20 amino acids long. V lost 3 bases, J lost 5 bases, and 20 bases stayed unmatched. Germline V gives CDR1 KGHDR, CDR2 SFDVKD. CDR3 sequence: CATSDKGYVIPGQGGHEQYF. As DNA, the CDR3 is TGTGCCACCAGTGATAAGGGTTACGTAATTCCGGGACAGGGGGGCCACGAGCAGTACTTC.

This clone was counted once. The chain couples TRBV24-1 to TRBJ2-3; D unclear. From germline, CDR1 is KGHDR and CDR2 SFDVKD. The CDR3 extends over 12 amino acids. V lost 7 bases to trimming and J lost 2 bases, with 6 bases between them. Here the CDR3 DNA reads TGTGCCACCAGCCTAAACACAGATACGCAGTATTTT. Encoded protein: CATSLNTDTQYF.

CDR3 bases: TGTGCCAGCAGTTATCAACAGGGCTACGAGCAGTACTTC. Its protein is CASSYQQGYEQYF. The genes are TRBV6-2 or TRBV6-3 and TRBJ2-7, with a weak D call TRBD1 (6 bases). Germline V gene sequence: CDR1 MNHEY, CDR2 SVGEGT. This CDR3 spans 13 amino acids. V shed 3 bases and J shed 3 bases, with 9 bases lying between them.

The CDR3 sequence: CASRGQFYEQYF. CDR3 nucleotide sequence: TGTGCCAGCCGGGGACAGTTTTACGAGCAGTACTTC. V is TRBV19 and J is TRBJ2-7; 7 bases agree with TRBD1. Germline CDR1 and CDR2: LNHDA and SQIVND (reference sequence). Trimming at V came to 9 bases and at J to 4 bases, leaving 6 bases not matched to a gene. The CDR3 extends over 12 amino acids. The entire variable domain, with the rest obtained from reference TRBV19 and TRBJ2-7, is as follows: DGGITQSPKYLFRKEGQNVTLSCEQNLNHDAMYWYRQDPGQGLRLIYYSQIVNDFQKGDIAEGYSVSREKKESFPLTVTSAQKNPTAFYLCASRGQFYEQYFGPGTRLTVT.

The chain uses TRBV5-1 and TRBJ2-5, with 10 positions matching TRBD2. V trimming: 2 bases; J trimming: 3 bases; junction bases outside the gene matches: 4. CDR3 length: 15 amino acids. Germline V gene lookup returns CDR1 SGHRS and CDR2 YFSETQ. CDR3 nucleotides: TGCGCCAGCAGCTTTAGCGGGGGGTTGGAAGAGACCCAGTACTTC. Protein: CASSFSGGLEETQYF.

This chain joins TRBV15 and TRBJ1-4; weak D call: TRBD1 (5 bases). V shed 2 bases and J shed 8 bases, with 21 bases lying between them. CDR1 and CDR2 (germline): LNHNV, YYDKDF (reference sequence). CDR3 size: 17 residues. In DNA form, the CDR3 reads TGTGCCACCAGCAGAACCCTCTCGTGGGGGGTGGAGGAAAAACTGTTTTTT. Translating gives CATSRTLSWGVEEKLFF.

The CDR3 DNA reads as TGTGCCAGCAGCCCGAGGGGGCTAAACACTGAAGCTTTCTTT. Translation gives CASSPRGLNTEAFF. This rearrangement joins TRBV9 to TRBJ1-1; 7 bases line up with TRBD1. The CDR3 totals 14 residues. The V gene's germline CDR1 is SGDLS and CDR2 YYNGEE. V gave up 4 bases and J gave up 2 bases; unmatched junction bases: 5.

The V gene is TRBV28, the J gene TRBJ1-2; a possible D gene is TRBD1 (6 bases). Trimming cost V 8 bases and J 4 bases, with 14 bases left between them. This CDR3 is 13 amino acids long. The germline V gene has CDR1 MDHEN and CDR2 SYDVKM. The CDR3 reads CASREGGPYGYTF. The CDR3 DNA reads as TGTGCCAGCCGGGAGGGGGGGCCCTATGGCTACACCTTC.

The chain joins TRBV28 to TRBJ2-3, with a tentative D call TRBD1 (6 bases). The V gene's germline CDR1 is MDHEN and CDR2 SYDVKM. The CDR3 consists of 14 residues. V lost 2 bases, J lost 5 bases, and 11 bases lay in between. CDR3 loop: CASSLRGSQDTQYF. The DNA for the CDR3 is TGTGCCAGCAGTTTAAGGGGGAGTCAAGATACGCAGTATTTT.

This sequence joins TRBV24-1 and TRBJ2-1; 11 bases fit TRBD2. Germline V gives CDR1 KGHDR, CDR2 SFDVKD. The V and J ends lost 4 bases and 6 bases, in that order; junction bases with no gene match: 4. This CDR3 is built from 15 residues. The CDR3 DNA is TGTGCCACCAGTGAAAGTAGCGGGAGGGGCAATGAGCAGTTCTTC. Protein product: CATSESSGRGNEQFF.

The chain is built from TRBV19 and TRBJ2-3; TRBD2 matches 16 bases. CDR1 and CDR2 (germline): LNHDA, SQIVND (reference sequence). The CDR3 sequence is 16 residues long. V lost 4 bases and J lost 4; bases outside the gene matches: 2. This CDR3 is CASSTGTSGRADTQYF. CDR3 nucleotide sequence: TGTGCCAGTAGTACCGGGACTAGCGGGAGGGCAGATACGCAGTATTTT. The full variable domain, with the rest looked up from reference TRBV19 and TRBJ2-3, is DGGITQSPKYLFRKEGQNVTLSCEQNLNHDAMYWYRQDPGQGLRLIYYSQIVNDFQKGDIAEGYSVSREKKESFPLTVTSAQKNPTAFYLCASSTGTSGRADTQYFGPGTRLTVL.

The chain uses TRBV7-9 and TRBJ2-5, with D possibly matching TRBD1 (5 bases). This CDR3 comprises 15 residues. V dropped 4 bases and J dropped 2 bases, with 14 bases sitting between them. Germline V gives CDR1 SEHNR, CDR2 FQNEAQ (reference sequence). In DNA form, the CDR3 reads TGTGCCAGCAGCTCGACAGAGGATCCACAAGAGACCCAGTACTTC. Amino acids: CASSSTEDPQETQYF.

The V and J genes are TRBV7-2 and TRBJ2-3, with 11 bases matching TRBD2. The V and J ends lost 1 base and 2 bases, in that order; junction bases with no gene match: 8. From germline, CDR1 is SGHTA and CDR2 FQGNSA. This CDR3 contains 18 residues. Here the CDR3 DNA reads TGTGCCAGCAGCTTAGTGCATCTAGCGGGGGGCATCACAGATACGCAGTATTTT. This gives the protein CASSLVHLAGGITDTQYF.

V is TRBV6-5 and J is TRBJ2-7; 7 positions match TRBD1. The germline CDR1 and CDR2 sequences are MNHEY and SVGAGI. The CDR3 runs to 14 residues. J gave up 3 bases and V 5 bases, and 7 bases lay outside the gene matches. The DNA of the CDR3 is TGTGCCAGCAGTCGCACAGGGGCCGGCTACGAGCAGTACTTC. This sequence encodes CASSRTGAGYEQYF.

The chain uses TRBV5-1 and TRBJ2-2; the D is unclear. The CDR3 loop spans 13 amino acids. The germline V gene encodes CDR1 SGHRS and CDR2 YFSETQ. V shed 6 bases and J shed 5 bases, with 11 bases lying between them. The CDR3 loop reads CASTPVLTGELFF. The CDR3, as DNA: TGCGCCAGCACCCCGGTGTTGACCGGGGAGCTGTTTTTT.